These 23 T cell receptor beta chains were sequenced from one sample in a study of blood T cells in healthy people across ages. Then a second PCR, running roughly 7 to 11 cycles, was carried out with a sample-barcoded 5' primer and a J-beta primer mix. TCRdb recomputed calls from the 5' RACE reads with MiXCR, one row per CDR3 protein. The table has over a million distinct CDR3 sequences, approximately 43% seen once; the top ten hold 4%. The sequencing sample was made of blood. The receptors come from a woman aged 18-35 years in good health.

The rearrangement links TRBV3-1 to TRBJ2-1, with 8 bases lining up with TRBD2. Looked up from germline, CDR1 is LGHDT and CDR2 is YNNKEL (reference sequence). CDR3 length: 14 residues. V lost 8 bases, J lost 5 bases, and 8 bases stayed unmatched. The DNA of the CDR3 is TGTGCCAGCGGACCAACTAGCGGAGACAATGAGCAGTTCTTC. Residues: CASGPTSGDNEQFF.

This clonotype was counted a few times. The chain recombines TRBV27 with TRBJ2-3; D ambiguous. CDR1 and CDR2 (germline): MNHEY, SMNVEV (reference sequence). Trimming shortened V by 6 bases and J by 1 base, and 11 bases separated the two germline ends. This CDR3 comprises 14 residues. The CDR3 region is CASRRVAGTDTQYF. The CDR3 nucleotides are TGTGCCAGCAGACGAGTAGCTGGCACAGATACGCAGTATTTT.

V usage is TRBV12-3 or TRBV12-4 and J usage is TRBJ2-3; 11 bases agree with TRBD1. J gave up 5 bases and V 0 bases, and 7 bases lay outside the gene matches. The CDR3 runs to 17 residues. In DNA form, the CDR3 reads TGTGCCAGCAGTTTAGCACCAGGACAGGGGGCGGGAGATACGCAGTATTTT. The encoded protein is CASSLAPGQGAGDTQYF.

The J gene is TRBJ1-2, the V gene TRBV5-1; D not certain. CDR1 and CDR2 (germline): SGHRS, YFSETQ. V lost 0 bases to trimming and J lost 2 bases, with 11 bases between them. The CDR3 is 15 residues long. Written as DNA, the CDR3 is TGCGCCAGCAGCTTGGAAGGCAGGTCCAACTATGGCTACACCTTC. The encoded protein is CASSLEGRSNYGYTF.

The rearrangement uses TRBV27 and TRBJ2-7; D gene unclear. The CDR3 covers 13 residues. Per germline, CDR1 MNHEY and CDR2 SMNVEV (reference sequence). V shed 5 bases and J shed 3 bases, with 11 bases lying between them. The CDR3 nucleotides read TGTGCCAGCAGTCAAAAGGGCCTCTACGAGCAGTACTTC. It encodes CASSQKGLYEQYF.

J is TRBJ2-2 and V is TRBV15; possibly TRBD1 for D (5 bases). The CDR3 is 18 amino acids. V was clipped by 5 bases and J by 0 bases, with 19 bases between them. Germline V CDR1 and CDR2: LNHNV, YYDKDF (reference sequence). The CDR3 sequence is CATSPPTRQLANTGELFF. The CDR3 nucleotides read TGTGCCACCAGCCCCCCAACTCGACAGCTTGCGAACACCGGGGAGCTGTTTTTT.

The V and J genes are TRBV12-3 or TRBV12-4 and TRBJ2-5; TRBD2 aligns across 12 bases. This CDR3 spans 14 amino acids. Germline trimming cut 3 bases from V and 11 bases from J; bases unmatched to any gene: 7. CDR3 coding DNA: TGTGCCAGCAGTTTCCTAGCGGGGGGGACTGAGCAGTACTTC. As protein: CASSFLAGGTEQYF.

About this clonotype itself: One end of the junction does not line up with germline, which may come from a read error. The chain uses TRBV25-1 and TRBJ1-2; D is uncertain. Germline V CDR1 and CDR2: MGHDK, SYGVNS. CDR3 size: 14 residues. The CDR3 DNA sequence: TGTGCCAGCGGTGAGCGATCGTGGGGAGATGGCTACACCTTC. Residues: CASGERSWGDGYTF.

This clonotype has a handful of counts. The rearrangement uses TRBV25-1 and TRBJ2-2, with D perhaps TRBD1 (6 bases). Germline V gene lookup returns CDR1 MGHDK and CDR2 SYGVNS. The CDR3 runs 17 residues. With 4 bases removed from V and 1 base from J, the gap between germline ends came to 16 bases. The CDR3 DNA follows: TGTGCCAGCAGTGCCCTGGTAGTGGGACAGAACACCGGGGAGCTGTTTTTT. This translates into CASSALVVGQNTGELFF.

This chain links TRBV7-2 with TRBJ2-7; TRBD2 agrees at 8 bases. J lost 2 bases, V lost 5 bases, and 11 bases had no gene match. Germline-derived CDR1 and CDR2 are SGHTA and FQGNSA. The CDR3 is made up of 16 amino acids. CDR3 nucleotide sequence: TGTGCCAGCAGCGGATCGAATAGCGGGATTACCTACGAGCAGTACTTC. Protein product: CASSGSNSGITYEQYF. The complete variable domain, with remaining parts taken from reference TRBV7-2 and TRBJ2-7, reads GAGVSQSPSNKVTEKGKDVELRCDPISGHTALYWYRQSLGQGLEFLIYFQGNSAPDKSGLPSDRFSAERTGGSVSTLTIQRTQQEDSAVYLCASSGSNSGITYEQYFGPGTRLTVT.

The CDR3 DNA reads as TGCGCCAGCAAACCAGGGGCATACTCCTACAATGAGCAGTTCTTC. Amino acid sequence: CASKPGAYSYNEQFF. The chain is built from TRBV4-1 and TRBJ2-1, with D perhaps TRBD1 (6 bases). The CDR3 extends over 15 amino acids. The V gene's germline CDR1 is MGHRA and CDR2 YSYEKL. V shed 7 bases and J shed 0 bases, with 13 bases lying between them.

The J gene is TRBJ2-2, the V gene TRBV3-1, with D perhaps TRBD2 (6 bases). The V and J ends lost 2 bases and 1 base respectively, with 11 bases between them. From germline, CDR1 is LGHDT and CDR2 YNNKEL (reference sequence). The CDR3 sequence is 16 residues long. In DNA, the CDR3 is TGTGCCAGCAGCCAACTAAACGGGAGGAACACCGGGGAGCTGTTTTTT. Its protein product is CASSQLNGRNTGELFF. Filled out from reference TRBV3-1 and TRBJ2-2, the complete variable domain reads DTAVSQTPKYLVTQMGNDKSIKCEQNLGHDTMYWYKQDSKKFLKIMFSYNNKELIINETVPNRFSPKSPDKAHLNLHINSLELGDSAVYFCASSQLNGRNTGELFFGEGSRLTVL.

CDR3 sequence: CSAREAGDEQYF. For the CDR3, the DNA is TGCAGTGCTAGAGAGGCAGGGGACGAGCAGTACTTC. The chain carries TRBV20-1 and TRBJ2-7; a possible D gene is TRBD1 (6 bases). The CDR3 covers 12 residues. CDR1 DFQATT and CDR2 SNEGSKA come from the germline V gene (reference sequence). Trimming pared 0 bases from V and 5 bases from J, leaving 8 bases between.

This clonotype showed up just a few times. This chain joins TRBV12-3 or TRBV12-4 and TRBJ2-7; a weak D match, TRBD2 (6 bases). V lost 3 bases and J 1 base, leaving 10 bases between the germline ends. This CDR3 is 14 amino acids long. The CDR3 DNA reads TGTGCCAGCAGTTTTCCTAGCGCTTCCTACGAGCAGTACTTC. Translation: CASSFPSASYEQYF.

This clonotype was detected a few times. The V gene is TRBV20-1, the J gene TRBJ1-1; 9 nucleotides align to TRBD1. V lost 3 bases to trimming and J lost 1 base; unmatched junction nucleotides: 3. The CDR3 covers 14 residues. Germline V CDR1 and CDR2: DFQATT, SNEGSKA (reference sequence). The CDR3 loop is CSARGQGRNTEAFF. The CDR3 DNA reads as TGCAGTGCTAGGGGACAGGGTAGGAACACTGAAGCTTTCTTT.

This clonotype was seen only a few times. The chain uses TRBV5-4 and TRBJ1-2; D is undetermined. CDR1 and CDR2 (germline): SGHNT, YYREEE (reference sequence). This CDR3 has 13 residues. Trimming removed 3 bases at V and 9 bases at J, with 15 bases between. The DNA for the CDR3 is TGTGCCAGCAGCTCTACAGAATACCCTAGCTACACCTTC. Its protein is CASSSTEYPSYTF. Full variable domain (remainder filled in from reference TRBV5-4 and TRBJ1-2): ETGVTQSPTHLIKTRGQQVTLRCSSQSGHNTVSWYQQALGQGPQFIFQYYREEENGRGNFPPRFSGLQFPNYSSELNVNALELDDSALYLCASSSTEYPSYTFGSGTRLTVV.

J is TRBJ2-5 and V is TRBV6-5; possible D gene TRBD1, 6 bases. Germline V lookup: CDR1 MNHEY, CDR2 SVGAGI. CDR3 size: 15 residues. The V and J ends lost 4 bases and 4 bases respectively, with 16 bases between them. The chain's CDR3 is CASSSQGSWRETQYF. CDR3 nucleotides: TGTGCCAGCAGTTCCCAGGGGAGTTGGCGAGAGACCCAGTACTTC.

The CDR3 loop is CSAPDRERQTQYF. In DNA, the CDR3 is TGCAGTGCCCCCGACCGGGAGCGACAGACCCAGTACTTC. The V and J genes are TRBV20-1 and TRBJ2-7, with D possibly matching TRBD2 (6 bases). The J call could be wrong; TRBJ2-5 is a better fit for the DNA end. Per germline, CDR1 DFQATT and CDR2 SNEGSKA (reference sequence). This CDR3 has 13 residues.

The V gene is TRBV6-6, the J gene TRBJ2-4, with D perhaps given as TRBD1 or TRBD2 (5 bases each). The better agreement between TRBJ2-7 and the DNA end casts doubt on the J call. The CDR3 consists of 14 residues. CDR1 is MNHNY, CDR2 SVGAGI, per germline (reference sequence). The CDR3 DNA follows: TGTGCCAGCAGTCTCTACCGGGACCTTAGCGAGCAGTACTTC. It encodes CASSLYRDLSEQYF.

The chain recombines TRBV7-2 with TRBJ1-6; tentatively, D is TRBD1 (5 bases). The V gene lost 1 base and the J gene lost 7 bases, with 8 bases spanning the gap. CDR1 and CDR2 from the germline V gene are SGHTA and FQGNSA. The CDR3 totals 14 residues. Here the CDR3 reads CASSLGRENSPLHF. The CDR3, as DNA: TGTGCCAGCAGCTTAGGCAGGGAGAATTCACCCCTCCACTTT.

The chain joins TRBV25-1 to TRBJ2-1; no reliable D call. The CDR3 is made up of 11 amino acids. In germline, CDR1 is MGHDK, CDR2 SYGVNS. V gave up 4 bases and J gave up 10 bases, with 8 bases separating them. The CDR3 loop is CASSASWEQFF. For the CDR3, the DNA is TGTGCCAGCAGTGCCTCTTGGGAGCAGTTCTTC.

This clonotype came up a few times. The V call is TRBV7-9, the J call TRBJ2-7; TRBD1 matches 8 bases. Trimming at V came to 5 bases and at J to 2 bases, leaving 5 bases not matched to a gene. Germline V gene lookup returns CDR1 SEHNR and CDR2 FQNEAQ (reference sequence). The CDR3 covers 14 residues. The CDR3 loop is CASSNRDRPYEQYF. The CDR3 DNA follows: TGTGCCAGCAGCAACCGGGACAGGCCCTACGAGCAGTACTTC. The complete variable domain, with remaining parts taken from reference TRBV7-9 and TRBJ2-7, reads DTGVSQNPRHKITKRGQNVTFRCDPISEHNRLYWYRQTLGQGPEFLTYFQNEAQLEKSRLLSDRFSAERPKGSFSTLEIQRTEQGDSAMYLCASSNRDRPYEQYFGPGTRLTVT.

This clonotype was counted between two and nine times. The CDR3 spells CASSSLMGGRLNEQFF. The CDR3 DNA sequence: TGTGCCAGCAGCTCCCTTATGGGGGGGCGGTTGAATGAGCAGTTCTTC. The chain carries TRBV11-2 and TRBJ2-1, with D possibly being TRBD2 (7 bases). V lost 4 bases, J lost 7 bases, and 20 bases lay in between. Germline assignment: CDR1 SGHAT and CDR2 FQNNGV. This CDR3 has 16 amino acids.